The clone carrying this T cell receptor beta chain was observed a few times. The antigen remains unidentified. Disease lasting under 3 months, a NOSPECS grade of at least 4, and a Clinical Activity Score of at least 3 were features of the ophthalmopathy patients. With 6 bases removed from V and 6 bases from J, the gap between germline ends came to 26 bases. There are 17 residues in the CDR3. Per the germline V gene, CDR1 is MNHNS and CDR2 is SASEGT. What was amplified from RNA transcripts were TCR beta CDR3 regions. HTBI primers were the set used in a first-round RT-PCR of the TCR CDR3. Each CDR3 protein gets one entry after TCRdb re-called the multiplex PCR reads with MiXCR. The sample has hundreds of thousands of distinct CDR3 sequences; around 15% are singletons. The data derive from a study of T cells in Graves' hyperthyroidism and ophthalmopathy. Study conclusions and caveats: Stable hyperthyroidism was told apart from ophthalmopathy by a model built on 13 V-J features. Most thyroid clonotypes with frequency above 0.001 were detected in blood.

The chain is built from TRBV6-1 and TRBJ1-1; D is possibly TRBD1 (5 bases). The TCR comes from a man aged 45-65 years with Graves' ophthalmopathy. Sequenced input: blood. The CDR3 DNA is TGTGCCAGCAGCCCCAGTAGGGGCAGCAGTTTCTGGCCTGAAGCTTTCTTT. Encoded protein: CASSPSRGSSFWPEAFF.